The source of this T cell receptor (beta chain) is a study of cytomegalovirus exposure and HLA in healthy donors. On this clone: The antigen remains undetermined.

The PCR employed 60 Vbeta primers together with 13 Jbeta primers. Under the authors' procedure: Tens of millions of unique TCR beta chains, 9 million to 11 million shared, were counted in a later analysis. Only in-frame clones appear in the TCRdb table, and some are missing; sequencing was by immunoSEQ multiplex PCR. That table is the source of V, J and clone size, and D and trimming were worked out from the DNA. Counted here are roughly 180,000 clones, 65% to 85% occurring once; the ten biggest clones make up about 1.2%. The trim removed 0 bases at V and 9 bases at J, leaving 4 bases unmatched. This CDR3 has 15 residues. Germline CDR1 SGHRS, CDR2 YFSETQ. Findings and limits, study-wide: Presence/absence analyses treated sequencing depth as roughly uniform across donors. Being productive about 90% or about 30% of the time was typical of most TCR beta V segments in an earlier analysis.

The TCR originated in a boy aged 2-15 years in good health and CMV-seronegative. The chain links TRBV5-1 to TRBJ2-1; TRBD2 matches 12 bases. Sequenced sample: PBMCs. CDR3 residues: CASSLASGGVVEQFF. The CDR3 region has the DNA TGCGCCAGCAGCTTGGCTAGCGGGGGGGTGGTTGAGCAGTTCTTC.